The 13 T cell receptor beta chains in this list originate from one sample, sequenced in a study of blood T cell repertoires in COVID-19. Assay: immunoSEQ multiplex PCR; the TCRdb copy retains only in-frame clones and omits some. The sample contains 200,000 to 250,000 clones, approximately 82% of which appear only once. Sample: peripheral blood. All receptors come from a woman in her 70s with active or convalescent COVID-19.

In DNA form, the CDR3 reads TGTGCCAGCAGCTGGACTAGCGGGGGTTACAATGAGCAGTTCTTC. Its translation: CASSWTSGGYNEQFF. V usage is TRBV7-9 and J usage is TRBJ2-1, with TRBD2 identical over 13 bases. Germline V gene data show CDR1 as SEHNR and CDR2 as FQNEAQ (reference sequence). This CDR3 is 15 amino acids long. J was trimmed by 4 bases and V by 4 bases; bases with no gene match: 1.

The CDR3 spells CASSYTGEGYNEQFF. In DNA form, the CDR3 reads TGTGCCAGCAGTTACACGGGGGAGGGGTACAATGAGCAGTTCTTC. This chain connects TRBV6-6 to TRBJ2-1, with 7 bases lining up with TRBD2. The CDR3 is 15 residues long. CDR1 and CDR2 from the germline V gene are MNHNY and SVGAGI (reference sequence). Losses at the gene ends were 2 bases for V and 4 bases for J; bases not matched to a gene: 5.

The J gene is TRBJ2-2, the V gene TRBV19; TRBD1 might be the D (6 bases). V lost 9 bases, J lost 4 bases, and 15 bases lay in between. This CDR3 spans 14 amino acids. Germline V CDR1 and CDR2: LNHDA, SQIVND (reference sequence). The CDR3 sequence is CASYLGGFTGELFF. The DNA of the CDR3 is TGTGCCAGCTACCTAGGGGGTTTCACCGGGGAGCTGTTTTTT.

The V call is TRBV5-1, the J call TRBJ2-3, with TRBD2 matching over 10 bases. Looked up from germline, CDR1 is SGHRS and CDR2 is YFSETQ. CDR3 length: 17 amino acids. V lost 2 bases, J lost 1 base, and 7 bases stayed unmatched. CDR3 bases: TGCGCCAGCAGCTTCTACACTAGCGGGGCGCGCACAGATACGCAGTATTTT. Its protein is CASSFYTSGARTDTQYF.

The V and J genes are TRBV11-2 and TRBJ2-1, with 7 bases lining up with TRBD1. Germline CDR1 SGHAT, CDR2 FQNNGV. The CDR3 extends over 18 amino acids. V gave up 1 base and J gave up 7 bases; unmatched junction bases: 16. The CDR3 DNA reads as TGTGCCAGCAGCTTAGGACCGTATAGACAGGGTGTGGGGAATGAGCAGTTCTTC. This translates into CASSLGPYRQGVGNEQFF.

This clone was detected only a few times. The CDR3 bases are TGTGCCAGCAGCCCACAGAGTTCAATTTATGGCTACACCTTC. It translates to CASSPQSSIYGYTF. V gene TRBV28 combines with J gene TRBJ1-2; the D is unclear. Between the trimmed V and J ends, which lost 6 bases and 5 bases, there was a span of 16 bases. There are 14 residues in the CDR3. Germline loops: CDR1 MDHEN, CDR2 SYDVKM.

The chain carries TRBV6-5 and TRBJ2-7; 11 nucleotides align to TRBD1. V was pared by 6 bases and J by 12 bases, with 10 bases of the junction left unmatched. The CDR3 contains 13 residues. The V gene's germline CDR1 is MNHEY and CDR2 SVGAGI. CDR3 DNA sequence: TGTGCCAGCAGACCCCCGGGACAGGGGGTTTCGTACTTC. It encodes CASRPPGQGVSYF.

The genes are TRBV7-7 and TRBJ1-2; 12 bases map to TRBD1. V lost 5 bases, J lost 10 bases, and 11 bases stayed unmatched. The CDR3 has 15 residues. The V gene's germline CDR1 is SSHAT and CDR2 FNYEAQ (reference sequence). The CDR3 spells CASSTSGTGGRFYTF. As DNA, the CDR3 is TGTGCCAGCAGCACCTCCGGGACAGGGGGCCGTTTCTACACCTTC.

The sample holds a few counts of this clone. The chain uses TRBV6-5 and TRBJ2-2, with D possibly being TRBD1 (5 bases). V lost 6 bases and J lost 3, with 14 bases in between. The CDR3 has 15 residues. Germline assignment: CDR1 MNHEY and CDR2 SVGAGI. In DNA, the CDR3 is TGTGCCAGCAGATTGTTGTGGGGCGACACCGGGGAGCTGTTTTTT. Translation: CASRLLWGDTGELFF.

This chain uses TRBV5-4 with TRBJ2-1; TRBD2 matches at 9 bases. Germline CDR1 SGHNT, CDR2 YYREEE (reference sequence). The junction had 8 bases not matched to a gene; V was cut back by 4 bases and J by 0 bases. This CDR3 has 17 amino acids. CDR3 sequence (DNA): TGTGCCAGCAGCACGACTAGCGGCACGAGCTCCTACAATGAGCAGTTCTTC. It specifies CASSTTSGTSSYNEQFF.

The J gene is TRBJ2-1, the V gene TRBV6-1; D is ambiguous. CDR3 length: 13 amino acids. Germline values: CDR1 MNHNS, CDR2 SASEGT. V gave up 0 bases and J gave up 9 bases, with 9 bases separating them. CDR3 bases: TGTGCCAGCAGTGAAGCCTTAGTCGCTGAGCAGTTCTTC. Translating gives CASSEALVAEQFF.

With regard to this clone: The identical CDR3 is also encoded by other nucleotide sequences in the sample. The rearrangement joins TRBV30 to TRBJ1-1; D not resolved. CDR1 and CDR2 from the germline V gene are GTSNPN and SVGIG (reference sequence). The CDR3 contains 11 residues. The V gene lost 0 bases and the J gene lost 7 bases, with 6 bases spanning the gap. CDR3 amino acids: CAWSVLSEAFF. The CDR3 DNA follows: TGTGCCTGGAGTGTACTAAGTGAAGCTTTCTTT.

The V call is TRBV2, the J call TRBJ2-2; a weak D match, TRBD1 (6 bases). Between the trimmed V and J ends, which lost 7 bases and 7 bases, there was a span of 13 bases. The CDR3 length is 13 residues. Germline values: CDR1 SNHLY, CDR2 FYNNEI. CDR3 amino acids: CASTGETGGELFF. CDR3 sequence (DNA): TGTGCCAGCACAGGGGAGACGGGCGGGGAGCTGTTTTTT.